A selection of T cell receptor beta chains follows, all from one sample in a study of Ad26.COV2.S vaccination and SARS-CoV-2 variants. Profiling relied on immunoSEQ multiplex PCR, and the TCRdb table lists in-frame clones only, not all of them. The table records about 370,000 clones, less than 90% of them present only once. Sequencing used peripheral blood, obtained in a trial of Ad26.COV2.S vaccine versus placebo. The source is a person between 18 and 65 years old who received the Ad26.COV2.S COVID-19 vaccine or a placebo. Each CDR3 is given with its conserved first and last residue. Fields, in order: clone size, V gene, J gene, CDR3 protein. Where a row states a size, it is once, few, many or the class of an expanded clone; other rows omit it.

size: -; V: TRBV19; J: TRBJ1-3; CDR3: CASRTDSGNTIYF
size: -; V: TRBV10-3; J: TRBJ2-5; CDR3: CAISLGSTSGGTNQETQYF
size: -; V: TRBV20-1; J: TRBJ2-7; CDR3: CSASSPGQPYEQYF
size: few; V: TRBV6-1; J: TRBJ1-5; CDR3: CASSDPGQINQPQHF
size: -; V: TRBV7-6; J: TRBJ1-6; CDR3: CASSLDRKQGIPGSPLHF
size: -; V: TRBV7-9; J: TRBJ2-5; CDR3: CASSLGASGWQETQYF
size: -; V: TRBV12-3/TRBV12-4; J: TRBJ1-3; CDR3: CASTLTGNTIYF
size: -; V: TRBV10-3; J: TRBJ2-5; CDR3: CAISSVSWTPQETQYF
size: -; V: TRBV7-2; J: TRBJ2-1; CDR3: CASIPTSGGPTNNEQFF
size: -; V: TRBV18; J: TRBJ1-5; CDR3: CASVKGDEDQPQHF
size: -; V: TRBV3-1/TRBV3-2; J: TRBJ2-3; CDR3: CASSQNGISTDTQYF
size: -; V: TRBV11-2; J: TRBJ2-3; CDR3: CASSFSGDGTDTQYF
size: -; V: TRBV4-3; J: TRBJ1-1; CDR3: CASSQEEGRAEAFF
size: -; V: TRBV5-4; J: TRBJ2-1; CDR3: CASSLDTSGGREQFF
size: -; V: TRBV7-8; J: TRBJ1-5; CDR3: CASSSNRTGPNQPQHF
size: -; V: TRBV7-2; J: TRBJ2-2; CDR3: CASSLGGQENTGELFF
size: -; V: TRBV5-1; J: TRBJ2-7; CDR3: CASSSGGGVYEQYF
size: -; V: TRBV5-1; J: TRBJ2-7; CDR3: CASRLPGQGTYEQYF
size: -; V: TRBV11-2; J: TRBJ1-5; CDR3: CASSRDRTGAQHF
size: once; V: TRBV7-9; J: TRBJ2-3; CDR3: CASSGQAGDTQYF
size: once; V: TRBV27; J: TRBJ1-1; CDR3: CASSLYGTGQRFGAFF
size: -; V: TRBV6-6; J: TRBJ2-2; CDR3: CASNDLAGRNTGELFF
size: -; V: TRBV4-1; J: TRBJ1-2; CDR3: CASSQEISPEMYGYTF
size: -; V: TRBV7-8; J: TRBJ2-4; CDR3: CASSLIAGFAKNIQYF
size: -; V: TRBV5-4; J: TRBJ2-7; CDR3: CASSLGSGSPYEQYF
size: -; V: TRBV6-2/TRBV6-3; J: TRBJ2-5; CDR3: CASSYRGETQYF
size: -; V: TRBV5-4; J: TRBJ1-5; CDR3: CASSATKGGVDSNQPQHF
size: -; V: TRBV29-1; J: TRBJ1-1; CDR3: CSVDRVGRTEAFF
size: -; V: TRBV5-6; J: TRBJ2-5; CDR3: CASNSLGSGGASETQYF
size: -; V: TRBV30; J: TRBJ1-1; CDR3: CAWSVGQYIAFF
size: once; V: TRBV6-2/TRBV6-3; J: TRBJ2-7; CDR3: CASSGVGRYEQYF
size: -; V: TRBV19; J: TRBJ1-2; CDR3: CASSIGGTNYGYTF
size: -; V: TRBV2; J: TRBJ1-2; CDR3: CASSVGYGYTF
size: few; V: TRBV2; J: TRBJ1-2; CDR3: CASSPGQGGNYGYTF
size: -; V: TRBV5-1; J: TRBJ2-3; CDR3: CASSWGLAGVDTQYF
size: -; V: TRBV19; J: TRBJ1-5; CDR3: CASSTVRGGNQPQHF
size: -; V: TRBV14; J: TRBJ1-3; CDR3: CASSQVLGSRRNTIYF
size: -; V: TRBV5-5; J: TRBJ1-5; CDR3: CASSFAPNSNQPQHF
size: once; V: TRBV6-6; J: TRBJ2-7; CDR3: CASSNSYEQYF
size: -; V: TRBV18; J: TRBJ2-1; CDR3: CASSPFDLALYNEQFF
size: -; V: TRBV7-9; J: TRBJ2-2; CDR3: CASRTGARELFF
size: -; V: TRBV7-9; J: TRBJ1-1; CDR3: CASSPSLGQEAFF
size: few; V: TRBV10-1; J: TRBJ1-2; CDR3: CASSGTYRPGYTF
size: -; V: TRBV19; J: TRBJ2-2; CDR3: CASRDGGANTGELFF
size: -; V: TRBV11-2; J: TRBJ2-1; CDR3: CASRRSGGNEQFF
size: -; V: TRBV15; J: TRBJ1-1; CDR3: CATSKKVNTEAFF
size: few; V: TRBV19; J: TRBJ1-3; CDR3: CASSVGQGGSGNTIYF
size: -; V: TRBV11-2; J: TRBJ2-1; CDR3: CASSPIVPGTGAPYNEQFF
size: -; V: TRBV7-9; J: TRBJ1-6; CDR3: CASSIRGSDSPLHF
size: -; V: TRBV2; J: TRBJ2-2; CDR3: CARQVGDTGELFF
size: -; V: TRBV5-1; J: TRBJ2-6; CDR3: CASSLESGELLGANVLTF
size: -; V: TRBV29-1; J: TRBJ1-1; CDR3: CSVERGGGTEAFF
size: -; V: TRBV6-1; J: TRBJ1-2; CDR3: CASSELDVGYGYTF
size: -; V: TRBV4-1; J: TRBJ2-7; CDR3: CASSQSSLFSYEQYF
size: -; V: TRBV2; J: TRBJ1-1; CDR3: CASSPGQGGFTEAFF
size: once; V: TRBV4-1; J: TRBJ1-4; CDR3: CASSLGAGGERTNEKLFF
size: -; V: TRBV5-6; J: TRBJ1-2; CDR3: CASSLGANYGYTF
size: -; V: TRBV10-3; J: TRBJ1-2; CDR3: CATTGAGQGDGYTF
size: -; V: TRBV5-1; J: TRBJ2-5; CDR3: CASSLSGETQYF
size: -; V: TRBV2; J: TRBJ1-2; CDR3: CASVKSTSVDGYTF